Below are 8 T cell receptor beta chains sequenced from a single sample in a study of chemoradiotherapy in HPV16-positive cancers. Sequencing was performed with immunoSEQ multiplex PCR; in TCRdb, only in-frame clones are kept and a portion is missing. The sample holds about 880 clones, roughly a third seen once. Sampling was conducted from a patient who underwent chemoradiotherapy. The receptors come from a human donor with HPV-associated anogenital cancer.

The chain's CDR3 is CASSKTDSQETQYF. In DNA, the CDR3 is TGTGCCAGCAGCAAAACGGACAGCCAAGAGACCCAGTACTTC. V and J are TRBV5-6 and TRBJ2-5; TRBD1 might be the D (6 bases). Germline loops: CDR1 SGHDT, CDR2 YYEEEE. The CDR3 runs 14 residues. The V gene lost 4 bases and the J gene lost 1 base, with 11 bases spanning the gap. Full variable domain (remainder filled in from reference TRBV5-6 and TRBJ2-5): DAGVTQSPTHLIKTRGQQVTLRCSPKSGHDTVSWYQQALGQGPQFIFQYYEEEERQRGNFPDRFSGHQFPNYSSELNVNALLLGDSALYLCASSKTDSQETQYFGPGTRLLVL.

The table lists this clone with a few counts. The chain joins TRBV5-6 to TRBJ2-7; D remains unclear. CDR3 size: 11 residues. The V and J ends lost 4 bases and 5 bases respectively, with 7 bases between them. Germline CDR1 is SGHDT and CDR2 is YYEEEE. The CDR3 reads CASSRTNEQYF. CDR3 nucleotides: TGTGCCAGCAGCCGTACCAACGAGCAGTACTTC.

The chain joins TRBV7-2 to TRBJ1-2; D not certain. The V and J ends lost 2 bases and 8 bases respectively, with 9 bases between them. Germline values: CDR1 SGHTA, CDR2 FQGNSA. The CDR3 runs to 12 residues. In nucleotides, the CDR3 is TGTGCCAGCAGCTTACGGGGTCAGGGCTACACCTTC. Amino acids: CASSLRGQGYTF. The variable domain in full, with the rest retrieved from reference TRBV7-2 and TRBJ1-2, is GAGVSQSPSNKVTEKGKDVELRCDPISGHTALYWYRQSLGQGLEFLIYFQGNSAPDKSGLPSDRFSAERTGGSVSTLTIQRTQQEDSAVYLCASSLRGQGYTFGSGTRLTVV.

The V and J genes are TRBV11-3 and TRBJ2-1, with no clear D. V was pared by 1 base and J by 3 bases, with 10 bases between. Germline CDR1 reads SGHNT; CDR2 reads YENEEA. This CDR3 spans 15 amino acids. The chain's CDR3 is CASSLGPPIYNEQFF. In DNA form, the CDR3 reads TGTGCCAGCAGCTTAGGACCTCCTATCTACAATGAGCAGTTCTTC.

In DNA form, the CDR3 reads TGTGCCAGCACTCAGACGGGTGGGGGTCACCAGTTCTTC. This sequence encodes CASTQTGGGHQFF. V is TRBV28 and J is TRBJ2-1; tentatively, D is TRBD1 or TRBD2 (5 bases each). This CDR3 spans 13 amino acids. Germline CDR1 reads MDHEN; CDR2 reads SYDVKM. Trimming cost V 7 bases and J 13 bases, with 20 bases left between them.

The gene calls are TRBV4-1 and TRBJ2-5; 11 nucleotides match TRBD2. Germline V CDR1 and CDR2: MGHRA, YSYEKL. V shed 1 base and J 0 bases; nucleotides not matched to a gene: 1. The length of the CDR3 is 16 residues. CDR3 residues: CASSQGLAGNQETQYF. The DNA for the CDR3 is TGCGCCAGCAGCCAAGGACTAGCGGGAAACCAAGAGACCCAGTACTTC.

The chain couples TRBV7-2 to TRBJ1-6; no clear D. V was clipped by 5 bases and J by 7 bases, with 15 bases between them. This CDR3 has 15 amino acids. Germline CDR1 is SGHTA and CDR2 is FQGNSA. The CDR3 DNA follows: TGTGCCAGCAGCCCCCACCGGGCGAAGAATTCACCCCTCCACTTT. Protein product: CASSPHRAKNSPLHF.

The genes are TRBV9 and TRBJ1-1; D gene ambiguous. Germline CDR1 is SGDLS and CDR2 is YYNGEE. The CDR3 covers 13 residues. Trimming removed 0 bases from V and 7 bases from J, with 10 bases in between. The CDR3, as DNA: TGTGCCAGCAGCGTAGCTATTGGCAGTGAAGCTTTCTTT. Its protein product is CASSVAIGSEAFF. Supplemented by reference TRBV9 and TRBJ1-1, the full variable domain reads DSGVTQTPKHLITATGQRVTLRCSPRSGDLSVYWYQQSLDQGLQFLIQYYNGEERAKGNILERFSAQQFPDLHSELNLSSLELGDSALYFCASSVAIGSEAFFGQGTRLTVV.